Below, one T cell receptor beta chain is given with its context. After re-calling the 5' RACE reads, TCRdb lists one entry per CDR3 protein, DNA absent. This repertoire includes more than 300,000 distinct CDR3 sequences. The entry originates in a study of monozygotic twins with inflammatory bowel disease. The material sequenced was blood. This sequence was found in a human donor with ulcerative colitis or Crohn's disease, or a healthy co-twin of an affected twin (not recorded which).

CDR3 loop: CSARTSTRRGGNQPQHF. The chain uses TRBV20-1 and TRBJ1-5. The CDR3 covers 17 residues. Germline V gene lookup returns CDR1 DFQATT and CDR2 SNEGSKA (reference sequence).